This T cell receptor beta chain was recovered during a study of shared clonotypes between healthy human individuals. Findings of the study overall: The small donor group covered limited genetic and exposure diversity. Generally, estimated richness proved larger in naive subsets than it did in memory subsets.

On this clone itself: Antigen: not known.

V dropped 6 bases and J dropped 4; count of bases not matched to a gene: 9. Germline V gene sequence: CDR1 MNHEY, CDR2 SVGAGI. This CDR3 is built from 15 residues. CD45RO-negative cells were positively selected for CCR7, leaving out terminally differentiated effector memory CD45RA+ cells. Here immunoSEQ multiplex PCR was the method, and the copy in TCRdb shows in-frame clones only, minus some. The sample records roughly 2 million clones, roughly 95% being singletons. Sequenced: naive CD8+ T cells sorted from blood. This receptor was identified in a man aged 18 to 29 in good health. The genes are TRBV6-5 and TRBJ2-3, with TRBD2 matching 8 bases. CDR3 amino acids: CASSQRTSPADTQYF. As DNA, the CDR3 is TGTGCCAGCAGCCAGAGGACTAGCCCAGCAGATACGCAGTATTTT.